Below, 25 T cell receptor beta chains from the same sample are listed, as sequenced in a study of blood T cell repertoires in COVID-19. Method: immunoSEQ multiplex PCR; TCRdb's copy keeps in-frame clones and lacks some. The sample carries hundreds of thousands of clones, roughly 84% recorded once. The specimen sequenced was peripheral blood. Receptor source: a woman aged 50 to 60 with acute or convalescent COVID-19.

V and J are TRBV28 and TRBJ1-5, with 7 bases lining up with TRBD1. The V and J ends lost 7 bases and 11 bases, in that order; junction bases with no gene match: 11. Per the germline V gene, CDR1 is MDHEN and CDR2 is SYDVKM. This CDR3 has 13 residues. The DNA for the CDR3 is TGTGCCAGCACCCCGACAGGGCCGGGGTCCCAGCATTTT. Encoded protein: CASTPTGPGSQHF.

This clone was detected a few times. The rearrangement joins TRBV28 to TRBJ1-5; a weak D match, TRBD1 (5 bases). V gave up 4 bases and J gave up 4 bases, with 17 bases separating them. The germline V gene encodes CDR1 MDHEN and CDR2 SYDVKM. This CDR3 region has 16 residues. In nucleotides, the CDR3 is TGTGCCAGCAGTTCCCGCAGGGTTCTCTCTAATCAGCCCCAGCATTTT. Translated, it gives CASSSRRVLSNQPQHF.

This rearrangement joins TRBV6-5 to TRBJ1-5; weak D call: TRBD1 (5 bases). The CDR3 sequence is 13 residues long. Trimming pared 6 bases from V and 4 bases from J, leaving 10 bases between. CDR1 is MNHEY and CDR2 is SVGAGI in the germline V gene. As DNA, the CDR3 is TGTGCCAGCAGACGTCAGGGAAATCAGCCCCAGCATTTT. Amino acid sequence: CASRRQGNQPQHF.

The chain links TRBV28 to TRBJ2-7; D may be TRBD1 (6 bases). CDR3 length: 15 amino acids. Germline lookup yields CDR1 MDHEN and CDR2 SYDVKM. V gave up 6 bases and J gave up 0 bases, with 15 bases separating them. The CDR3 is CASSPIGQSSYEQYF. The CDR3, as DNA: TGTGCCAGCAGCCCTATTGGACAGAGCTCCTACGAGCAGTACTTC.

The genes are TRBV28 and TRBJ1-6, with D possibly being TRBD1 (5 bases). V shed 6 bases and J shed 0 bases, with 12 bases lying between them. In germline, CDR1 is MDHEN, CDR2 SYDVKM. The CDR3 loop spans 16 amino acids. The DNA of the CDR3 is TGTGCCAGCAGGTACAGGCCAAGCTCCTATAATTCACCCCTCCACTTT. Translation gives CASRYRPSSYNSPLHF. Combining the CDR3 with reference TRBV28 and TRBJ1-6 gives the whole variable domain DVKVTQSSRYLVKRTGEKVFLECVQDMDHENMFWYRQDPGLGLRLIYFSYDVKMKEKGDIPEGYSVSREKKERFSLILESASTNQTSMYLCASRYRPSSYNSPLHFGNGTRLTVT.

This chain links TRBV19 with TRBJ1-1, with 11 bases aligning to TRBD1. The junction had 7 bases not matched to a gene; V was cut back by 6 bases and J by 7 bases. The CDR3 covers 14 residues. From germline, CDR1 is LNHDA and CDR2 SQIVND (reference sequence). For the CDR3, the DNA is TGTGCCAGTAGCCCGGGACAGGGGGTTCTTGAAGCTTTCTTT. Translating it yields CASSPGQGVLEAFF. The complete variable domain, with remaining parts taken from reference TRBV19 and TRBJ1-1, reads DGGITQSPKYLFRKEGQNVTLSCEQNLNHDAMYWYRQDPGQGLRLIYYSQIVNDFQKGDIAEGYSVSREKKESFPLTVTSAQKNPTAFYLCASSPGQGVLEAFFGQGTRLTVV.

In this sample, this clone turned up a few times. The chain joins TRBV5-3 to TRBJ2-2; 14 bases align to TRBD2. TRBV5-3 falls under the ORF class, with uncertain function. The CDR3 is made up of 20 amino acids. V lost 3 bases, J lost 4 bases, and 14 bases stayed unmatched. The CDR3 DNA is TGTGCCAGAAGCTCGACAAGTCCCGGGACTAGCGGGAGAGGCACCGGGGAGCTGTTTTTT. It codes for CARSSTSPGTSGRGTGELFF.

For the CDR3, the DNA is TGTGCCAGCAGTGTTCAACAGGGGCCCTCTGGCTATGGCTACACCTTC. Protein product: CASSVQQGPSGYGYTF. The V call is TRBV6-1, the J call TRBJ1-2, with 7 bases aligning to TRBD1. This CDR3 has 16 amino acids. The germline CDR1 and CDR2 sequences are MNHNS and SASEGT. V was pared by 4 bases and J by 4 bases, with 12 bases of the junction left unmatched.

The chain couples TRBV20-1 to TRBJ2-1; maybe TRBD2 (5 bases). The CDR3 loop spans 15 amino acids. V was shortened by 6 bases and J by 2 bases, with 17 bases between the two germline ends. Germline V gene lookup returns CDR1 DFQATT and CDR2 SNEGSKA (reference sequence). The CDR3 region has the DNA TGCAGTGCGAGTCTGGCGCTAGCAACCTACAATGAGCAGTTCTTC. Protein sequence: CSASLALATYNEQFF.

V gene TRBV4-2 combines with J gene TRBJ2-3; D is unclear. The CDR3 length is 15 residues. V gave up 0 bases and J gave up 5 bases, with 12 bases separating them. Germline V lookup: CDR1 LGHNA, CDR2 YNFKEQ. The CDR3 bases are TGTGCCAGCAGCCAAGAGCGGTTAACGGGAGATACGCAGTATTTT. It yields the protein CASSQERLTGDTQYF.

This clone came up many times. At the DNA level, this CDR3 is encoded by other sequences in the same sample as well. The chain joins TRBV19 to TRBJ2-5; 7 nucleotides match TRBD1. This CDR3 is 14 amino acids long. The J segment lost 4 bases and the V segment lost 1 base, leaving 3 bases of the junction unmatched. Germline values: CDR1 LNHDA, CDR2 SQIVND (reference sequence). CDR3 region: CASSIGQGAETQYF. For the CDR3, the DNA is TGTGCCAGTAGTATAGGACAGGGAGCAGAGACCCAGTACTTC.

CDR3 amino acids: CASTPGTGNEAFF. The CDR3 bases are TGTGCCAGCACCCCCGGGACAGGGAATGAAGCTTTCTTT. The V gene is TRBV27, the J gene TRBJ1-1; the match to TRBD1 covers 9 bases. CDR1 is MNHEY and CDR2 is SMNVEV in the germline V gene (reference sequence). J lost 7 bases, V lost 7 bases, and 7 bases had no gene match. This CDR3 has 13 amino acids.

As DNA, the CDR3 is TGTGCCAGCAGCCCTGAGGGCCTAGCGGGACGCACAGATACGCAGTATTTT. This sequence encodes CASSPEGLAGRTDTQYF. The chain uses TRBV28 and TRBJ2-3; 9 bases agree with TRBD2. The CDR3 is 17 amino acids. V gave up 6 bases and J gave up 1 base; unmatched junction bases: 11. Germline-derived CDR1 and CDR2 are MDHEN and SYDVKM.

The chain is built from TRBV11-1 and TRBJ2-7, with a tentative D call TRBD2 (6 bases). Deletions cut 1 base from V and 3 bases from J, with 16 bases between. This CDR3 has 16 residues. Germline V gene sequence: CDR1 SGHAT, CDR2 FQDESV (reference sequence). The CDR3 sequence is CASSLVMHWRDYEQYF. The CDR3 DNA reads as TGTGCCAGCAGCTTAGTTATGCATTGGCGGGACTACGAGCAGTACTTC. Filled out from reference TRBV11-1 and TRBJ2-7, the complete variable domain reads EAEVAQSPRYKITEKSQAVAFWCDPISGHATLYWYRQILGQGPELLVQFQDESVVDDSQLPKDRFSAERLKGVDSTLKIQPAELGDSAMYLCASSLVMHWRDYEQYFGPGTRLTVT.

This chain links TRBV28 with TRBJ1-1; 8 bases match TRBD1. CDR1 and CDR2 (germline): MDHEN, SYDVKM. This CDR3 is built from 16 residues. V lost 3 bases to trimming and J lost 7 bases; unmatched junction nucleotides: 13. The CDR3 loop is CASSFPRRTGTREAFF. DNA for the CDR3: TGTGCCAGCAGTTTCCCGCGTAGGACAGGGACCCGTGAAGCTTTCTTT.

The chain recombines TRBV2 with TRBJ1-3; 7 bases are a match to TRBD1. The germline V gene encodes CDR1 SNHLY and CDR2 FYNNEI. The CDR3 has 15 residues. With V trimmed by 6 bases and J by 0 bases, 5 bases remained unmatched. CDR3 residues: CASRRDRVSGNTIYF. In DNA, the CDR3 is TGTGCCAGCAGGAGAGACAGGGTCTCTGGAAACACCATATATTTT.

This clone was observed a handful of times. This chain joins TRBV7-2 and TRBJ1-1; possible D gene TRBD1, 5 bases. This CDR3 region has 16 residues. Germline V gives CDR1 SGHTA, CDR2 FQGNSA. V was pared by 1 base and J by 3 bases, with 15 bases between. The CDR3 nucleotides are TGTGCCAGCAGCTTAGTTTCGGGGGGAAGGGACACTGAAGCTTTCTTT. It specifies CASSLVSGGRDTEAFF.

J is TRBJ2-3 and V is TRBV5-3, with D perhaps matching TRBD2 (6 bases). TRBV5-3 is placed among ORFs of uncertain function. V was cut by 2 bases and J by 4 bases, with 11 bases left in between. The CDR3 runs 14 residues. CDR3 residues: CARSFWGVSDTQYF. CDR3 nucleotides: TGTGCCAGAAGCTTTTGGGGGGTTTCAGATACGCAGTATTTT.

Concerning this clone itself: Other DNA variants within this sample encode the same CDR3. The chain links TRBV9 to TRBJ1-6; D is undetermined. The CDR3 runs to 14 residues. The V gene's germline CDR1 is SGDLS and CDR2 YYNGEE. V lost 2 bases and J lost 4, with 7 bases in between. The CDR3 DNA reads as TGTGCCAGCAGCGTGGGAGGATATAATTCACCCCTCCACTTT. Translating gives CASSVGGYNSPLHF.

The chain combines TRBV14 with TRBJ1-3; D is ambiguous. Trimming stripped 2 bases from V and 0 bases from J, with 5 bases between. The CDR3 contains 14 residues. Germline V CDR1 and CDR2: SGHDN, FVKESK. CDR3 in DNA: TGTGCCAGCAGCCAATATAACTCTGGAAACACCATATATTTT. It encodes CASSQYNSGNTIYF.

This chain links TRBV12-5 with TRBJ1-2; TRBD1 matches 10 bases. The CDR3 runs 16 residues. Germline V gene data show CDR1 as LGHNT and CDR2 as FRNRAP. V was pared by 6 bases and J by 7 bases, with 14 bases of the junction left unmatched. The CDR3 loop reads CASGMQTGTGVGGYTF. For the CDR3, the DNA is TGTGCTAGTGGAATGCAAACCGGGACAGGGGTGGGTGGCTACACCTTC.

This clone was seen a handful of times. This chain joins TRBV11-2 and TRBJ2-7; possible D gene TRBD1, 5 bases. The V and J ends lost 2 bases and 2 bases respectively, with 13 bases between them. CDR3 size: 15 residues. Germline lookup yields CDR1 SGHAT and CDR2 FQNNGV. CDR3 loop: CASSLRAGLPYEQYF. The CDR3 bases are TGTGCCAGCAGCTTAAGGGCAGGGCTTCCCTACGAGCAGTACTTC.

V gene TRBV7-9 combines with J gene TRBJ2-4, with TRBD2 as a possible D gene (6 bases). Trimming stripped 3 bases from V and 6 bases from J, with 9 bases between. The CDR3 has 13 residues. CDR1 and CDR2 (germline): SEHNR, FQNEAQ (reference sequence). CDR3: CASSLQEGNIQYF. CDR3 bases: TGTGCCAGCAGCTTGCAGGAGGGAAACATTCAGTACTTC.

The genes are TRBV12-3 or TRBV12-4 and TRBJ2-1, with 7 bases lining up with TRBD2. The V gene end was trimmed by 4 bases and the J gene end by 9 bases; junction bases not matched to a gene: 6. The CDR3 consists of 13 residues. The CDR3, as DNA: TGTGCCAGCAGTTCACGGGAGGAGGCTGAGCAGTTCTTC. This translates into CASSSREEAEQFF.

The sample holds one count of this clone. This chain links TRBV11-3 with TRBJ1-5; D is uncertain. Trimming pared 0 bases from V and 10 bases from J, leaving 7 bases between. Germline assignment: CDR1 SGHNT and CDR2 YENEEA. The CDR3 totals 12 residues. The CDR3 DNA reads TGTGCCAGCAGCTTAGACGGGGTACCCCAGCATTTT. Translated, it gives CASSLDGVPQHF.